Included here is one T cell receptor (beta chain) sequence, with context. The source of the sample is a study of blood T cell repertoires in COVID-19. Germline CDR1 reads SGHAT; CDR2 reads FQDESV (reference sequence). V shed 4 bases and J 2 bases; nucleotides not matched to a gene: 2. The CDR3 loop spans 14 amino acids. In the original analysis: Estimated nucleated cell counts came from reference gene primer amplification. The table came from immunoSEQ multiplex PCR; TCRdb's copy has only in-frame clones and leaves some out. V and J calls and clone size are as listed in that table; D and trimming were resolved from the DNA. This table holds some 220,000 clones, around 90% found once.

Sequencing was performed on PBMCs or T cells enriched from blood (not recorded which). V gene TRBV11-1 combines with J gene TRBJ1-2, with 9 bases identical to TRBD1. This TCR was recovered from a woman younger than 45 who had recovered from COVID-19. The CDR3 region has the DNA TGTGCCAGCAGCTCAGACAGGGGGAACTATGGCTACACCTTC. This translates into CASSSDRGNYGYTF.